These 27 T cell receptor beta chains were all obtained from the same sample, sequenced in a study of T cells after yellow fever vaccination. MiXCR was run by TCRdb on the 5' RACE reads, yielding one entry per CDR3 protein. This table has roughly 340,000 distinct CDR3 sequences, 8.7% appearing once. The sequences come from PBMCs, collected on the day of the first yellow fever vaccination. These receptor sequences come from a man younger than 35 who received the YFV17D yellow fever vaccine.

The DNA of the CDR3 is TGCGCCAGCACTTGGGGGACCGATAATTCACCCCTCCACTTT. It is translated as CASTWGTDNSPLHF. The rearrangement joins TRBV5-1 to TRBJ1-6; weak D call: TRBD1 (5 bases). V gave up 6 bases and J gave up 5 bases, with 12 bases separating them. Germline-derived CDR1 and CDR2 are SGHRS and YFSETQ. CDR3 length: 14 amino acids.

The table lists this clonotype with many counts. The CDR3, as DNA: TGCGCCAGCAGCCAGACAGGGGTGTATGGCTACACCTTC. Its protein is CASSQTGVYGYTF. The chain has TRBV4-1 and TRBJ1-2, with 8 bases fitting TRBD1. V dropped 3 bases and J dropped 5; count of bases not matched to a gene: 2. This CDR3 comprises 13 residues. Germline CDR1 and CDR2: MGHRA and YSYEKL.

This clonotype was seen ten or more times. V gene TRBV5-1 combines with J gene TRBJ1-1; 9 bases agree with TRBD1. This CDR3 is 14 amino acids long. V lost 0 bases, J lost 4 bases, and 1 base stayed unmatched. The V gene's germline CDR1 is SGHRS and CDR2 YFSETQ. The CDR3 region is CASSLADRGTEAFF. The CDR3 nucleotides are TGCGCCAGCAGCTTGGCGGACAGGGGCACTGAAGCTTTCTTT.

This clonotype was seen many times. The chain couples TRBV11-2 to TRBJ2-3; 7 nucleotides match TRBD1. V trimming: 3 bases; J trimming: 6 bases; junction bases outside the gene matches: 0. This CDR3 contains 12 residues. Per the germline V gene, CDR1 is SGHAT and CDR2 is FQNNGV. This CDR3 reads CASSFRGDTQYF. CDR3 bases: TGTGCCAGCAGCTTCAGGGGGGATACGCAGTATTTT.

This chain uses TRBV29-1 with TRBJ1-4; D remains unclear. The CDR3 is 13 amino acids. The germline V gene encodes CDR1 SQVTM and CDR2 ANQGSEA. V lost 4 bases, J lost 6 bases, and 12 bases lay in between. CDR3 sequence: CSVGVGNYEKLFF. For the CDR3, the DNA is TGCAGCGTTGGAGTGGGGAACTATGAAAAACTGTTTTTT. The variable domain in full, completed from reference TRBV29-1 and TRBJ1-4, reads SAVISQKPSRDICQRGTSLTIQCQVDSQVTMMFWYRQQPGQSLTLIATANQGSEATYESGFVIDKFPISRPNLTFSTLTVSNMSPEDSSIYLCSVGVGNYEKLFFGSGTQLSVL.

The J gene is TRBJ2-1, the V gene TRBV12-3 or TRBV12-4; TRBD2 matches 11 bases. This CDR3 contains 18 residues. The CDR3 DNA is TGTACCCGCAGTTTTAGGCTAGCGGGGGGTCACTCCTACAATGAGCAGTTCTTC. Its protein is CTRSFRLAGGHSYNEQFF.

This clonotype showed up just a few times. The V call is TRBV5-6, the J call TRBJ1-3, with no clear D. Looked up from germline, CDR1 is SGHDT and CDR2 is YYEEEE. CDR3 length equals 16 residues. The V gene lost 1 base and the J gene lost 4 bases, with 15 bases spanning the gap. CDR3 sequence: CASSLSPFWGGNTIYF. The CDR3 nucleotides read TGTGCCAGCAGCTTGTCGCCATTCTGGGGAGGAAACACCATATATTTT.

This clonotype occurred a few times. The chain joins TRBV4-1 to TRBJ2-1; 10 bases match TRBD2. Per germline, CDR1 MGHRA and CDR2 YSYEKL. The CDR3 loop spans 17 amino acids. Unmatched junction bases numbered 12, after V lost 4 bases and J lost 6 bases. For the CDR3, the DNA is TGCGCCAGCAGCCCCCGGGTCCCTAGCGGGGGAATCAATGAGCAGTTCTTC. Residues: CASSPRVPSGGINEQFF.

Worth noting for this clonotype: The junction departs from the called germline gene at one end, perhaps through a read error. The CDR3 reads CARSLRTGAAGRLFF. CDR3 DNA sequence: TGTGCCAGGAGTTTAAGGACAGGGGCGGCAGGCCGACTGTTTTTT. The chain has TRBV12-3 or TRBV12-4 and TRBJ1-4; 9 positions match TRBD1. The CDR3 extends over 15 amino acids.

This clonotype was counted only a few times. V is TRBV4-3 and J is TRBJ2-2; 7 bases map to TRBD2. This CDR3 is 19 amino acids long. In germline, CDR1 is LGHNA, CDR2 YSLEER. Unmatched junction bases numbered 12, after V lost 0 bases and J lost 2 bases. CDR3 sequence reads: CASSQEGEAGLPNTGELFF. The CDR3 region has the DNA TGCGCCAGCAGCCAAGAGGGAGAAGCGGGGTTACCTAACACCGGGGAGCTGTTTTTT.

This clonotype has at least ten counts. This chain uses TRBV5-1 with TRBJ2-1; 9 nucleotides agree with TRBD1. V dropped 4 bases and J dropped 0; count of bases not matched to a gene: 14. The CDR3 loop spans 19 amino acids. CDR1 SGHRS and CDR2 YFSETQ come from the germline V gene. CDR3 region: CASSNLGQGYGSSYNEQFF. CDR3 DNA: TGCGCCAGCAGCAACCTAGGACAGGGGTACGGGAGCTCCTACAATGAGCAGTTCTTC. The entire variable domain, with the rest obtained from reference TRBV5-1 and TRBJ2-1, is as follows: KAGVTQTPRYLIKTRGQQVTLSCSPISGHRSVSWYQQTPGQGLQFLFEYFSETQRNKGNFPGRFSGRQFSNSRSEMNVSTLELGDSALYLCASSNLGQGYGSSYNEQFFGPGTRLTVL.

The chain recombines TRBV7-3 with TRBJ2-3; 7 nucleotides match TRBD1. V gave up 5 bases and J gave up 3 bases; unmatched junction bases: 8. Germline V gives CDR1 SGHTA, CDR2 FQGTGA. The CDR3 runs to 15 residues. CDR3 sequence (DNA): TGTGCCAGCAGCCTGGGACAGCTTGTAACAGATACGCAGTATTTT. Translating gives CASSLGQLVTDTQYF.

The CDR3 nucleotides are TGCAGTGCAAACGCCGGGACGGCTAATGAAAAACTGTTTTTT. The encoded protein is CSANAGTANEKLFF. This rearrangement joins TRBV20-1 to TRBJ1-4, with TRBD1 as a possible D gene (5 bases). Trimming stripped 6 bases from V and 3 bases from J, with 14 bases between. The CDR3 consists of 14 residues. CDR1 and CDR2 from the germline V gene are DFQATT and SNEGSKA (reference sequence).

The chain uses TRBV5-5 and TRBJ2-7, with 8 bases aligning to TRBD1. CDR3 length equals 14 residues. V was pared by 0 bases and J by 3 bases, with 2 bases of the junction left unmatched. Germline V gives CDR1 SGHKS, CDR2 YYEKEE (reference sequence). The CDR3 loop is CASSLGDRFYEQYV. The CDR3 DNA is TGTGCCAGCAGCTTGGGGGACAGGTTCTACGAGCAGTACGTC.

There are a few counts of this clonotype. The chain uses TRBV7-9 and TRBJ2-7; TRBD1 matches 9 bases. The CDR3 runs to 14 residues. Germline V lookup: CDR1 SEHNR, CDR2 FQNEAQ (reference sequence). The ends lost 4 bases at V and 5 bases at J; junction bases unmatched: 6. CDR3 loop: CASSSPRTGDEQYV. CDR3 sequence (DNA): TGTGCCAGCAGCTCACCCCGGACAGGGGACGAGCAGTACGTC.

This clonotype has just a few counts. V gene TRBV6-5 combines with J gene TRBJ2-3; the D is unclear. This CDR3 has 16 amino acids. Trimming shortened V by 0 bases and J by 6 bases, and 16 bases separated the two germline ends. Germline lookup yields CDR1 MNHEY and CDR2 SVGAGI. DNA for the CDR3: TGTGCCAGCAGTTACTCGATACCCCTCCCCGGGGATACGCAGTATTTT. It codes for CASSYSIPLPGDTQYF.

The V and J genes are TRBV5-1 and TRBJ1-1; D is undetermined. There are 14 residues in the CDR3. CDR1 SGHRS and CDR2 YFSETQ come from the germline V gene. Between the trimmed V and J ends, which lost 0 bases and 10 bases, there was a span of 16 bases. CDR3 coding DNA: TGCGCCAGCAGCTTGGCTCGGGTAGGGTCTGGAGCTTTCTTT. As protein: CASSLARVGSGAFF.

Many counts were recorded for this clonotype. The V and J genes are TRBV6-6 and TRBJ1-3; unclear D gene. CDR3 size: 13 residues. Trimming took 7 bases from V and 1 from J, leaving 8 bases between them. In germline, CDR1 is MNHNY, CDR2 SVGAGI (reference sequence). As DNA, the CDR3 is TGTGCCAGCATCCAACAATCTGGAAACACCATATATTTT. As protein: CASIQQSGNTIYF.

This clonotype was seen a few times. The rearrangement uses TRBV5-1 and TRBJ2-3; D is ambiguous. Germline CDR1 is SGHRS and CDR2 is YFSETQ. CDR3 size: 13 residues. V shed 4 bases and J shed 4 bases, with 10 bases lying between them. As DNA, the CDR3 is TGCGCCAGCAGCAAAGGGCGAGCAGATACGCAGTATTTT. Its translation: CASSKGRADTQYF. The full variable domain, completed using reference TRBV5-1 and TRBJ2-3, is KAGVTQTPRYLIKTRGQQVTLSCSPISGHRSVSWYQQTPGQGLQFLFEYFSETQRNKGNFPGRFSGRQFSNSRSEMNVSTLELGDSALYLCASSKGRADTQYFGPGTRLTVL.

This clonotype was seen more than once but under ten times. The chain has TRBV21-1 and TRBJ2-7; the table's D call TRBD2 went unverified against the DNA. TRBV21-1 is reported as a pseudogene. The CDR3 spans 15 residues. The DNA for the CDR3 is TGTGCCAGCAGCAATTGGGGACCGCAGTCGCGGGAGCAGTACGTC. It yields the protein CASSNWGPQSREQYV.

This chain uses TRBV12-3 or TRBV12-4 with TRBJ2-5; D ambiguous. Trimming took 3 bases from V and 0 from J, leaving 5 bases between them. The CDR3 is made up of 13 amino acids. The CDR3, as DNA: TGTGCCAGCAGTTTCTCTTACCAAGAGACCCAGTACTTC. It codes for CASSFSYQETQYF.

This clonotype was detected many times. CDR3 coding DNA: TGTGCCAGCAGTTTGGTTGGAGGGGGTGAGACCCAGTACTTC. This gives the protein CASSLVGGGETQYF. The chain links TRBV12-3 or TRBV12-4 to TRBJ2-5, with D possibly being TRBD1 or TRBD2 (6 bases each). V was trimmed by 3 bases and J by 5 bases, leaving 13 bases between them. This CDR3 is built from 14 residues.

The chain uses TRBV5-5 and TRBJ1-5, with D maybe TRBD1 (6 bases). Per germline, CDR1 SGHKS and CDR2 YYEKEE (reference sequence). Trimming took off 0 bases at V and 13 bases at J, with 14 bases between the two ends. The CDR3 runs to 13 residues. The CDR3 DNA reads as TGTGCCAGCAGCTTGGTCAGGGGCGGCGGGCAGCATTTT. This translates into CASSLVRGGGQHF.

Written as DNA, the CDR3 is TGCAGTGCCGCCAGAGCGGGGGGCCTCACCGGGGAGCTGTTTTTT. This gives the protein CSAARAGGLTGELFF. The chain carries TRBV20-1 and TRBJ2-2; TRBD2 agrees at 9 bases. Germline values: CDR1 DFQATT, CDR2 SNEGSKA (reference sequence). V was clipped by 6 bases and J by 4 bases; unmatched bases: 9. The CDR3 extends over 15 amino acids.

This clonotype has only a few counts. The rearrangement joins TRBV10-3 to TRBJ2-3, with a possible D match to TRBD2 (7 bases). Germline V CDR1 and CDR2: ENHRY, SYGVKD. The CDR3 consists of 13 residues. Deletions cut 8 bases from V and 1 base from J, with 10 bases between. The CDR3 region has the DNA TGTGCCATCGGGGGGGCCGGCACAGATACGCAGTATTTT. Its protein is CAIGGAGTDTQYF.

J is TRBJ1-1 and V is TRBV7-2, with D perhaps TRBD1 (5 bases). Germline V gene data show CDR1 as SGHTA and CDR2 as FQGNSA. There are 15 residues in the CDR3. V was cut by 5 bases and J by 7 bases, with 20 bases left in between. The CDR3: CASSPDGGLGSEAFF. The CDR3 nucleotides are TGTGCCAGCAGCCCAGATGGGGGATTGGGCAGTGAAGCTTTCTTT.

This clonotype was seen a handful of times. The CDR3 here is CASSLAEWRGRSYNEQFF. In nucleotides, the CDR3 is TGCGCCAGCAGCTTGGCCGAGTGGCGGGGGCGCTCCTACAATGAGCAGTTCTTC. This chain joins TRBV5-1 and TRBJ2-1, with a possible D match to TRBD2 (7 bases). Between the trimmed V and J ends, which lost 0 bases and 0 bases, there was a span of 16 bases. CDR3 length equals 18 residues. Germline V gene data show CDR1 as SGHRS and CDR2 as YFSETQ.